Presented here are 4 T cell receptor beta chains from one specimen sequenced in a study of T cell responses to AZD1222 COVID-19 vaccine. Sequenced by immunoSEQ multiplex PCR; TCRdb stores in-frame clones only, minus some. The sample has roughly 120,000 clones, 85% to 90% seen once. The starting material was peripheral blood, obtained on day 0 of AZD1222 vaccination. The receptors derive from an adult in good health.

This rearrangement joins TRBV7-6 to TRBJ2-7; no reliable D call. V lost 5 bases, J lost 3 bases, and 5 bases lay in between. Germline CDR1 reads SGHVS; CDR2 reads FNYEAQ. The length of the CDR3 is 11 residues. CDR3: CASSNNYEQYF. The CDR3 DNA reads TGTGCCAGCAGCAATAACTACGAGCAGTACTTC. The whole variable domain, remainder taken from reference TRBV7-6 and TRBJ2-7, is GAGVSQSPRYKVTKRGQDVALRCDPISGHVSLYWYRQALGQGPEFLTYFNYEAQQDKSGLPNDRFSAERPEGSISTLTIQRTEQRDSAMYRCASSNNYEQYFGPGTRLTVT.

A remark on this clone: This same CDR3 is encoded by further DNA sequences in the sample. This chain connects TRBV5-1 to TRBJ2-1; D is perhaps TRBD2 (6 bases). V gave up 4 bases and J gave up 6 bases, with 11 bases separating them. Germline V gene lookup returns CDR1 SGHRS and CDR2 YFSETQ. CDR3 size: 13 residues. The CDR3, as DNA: TGCGCCAGCAGCCTGGGAGGTGTCAATGAGCAGTTCTTC. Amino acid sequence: CASSLGGVNEQFF.

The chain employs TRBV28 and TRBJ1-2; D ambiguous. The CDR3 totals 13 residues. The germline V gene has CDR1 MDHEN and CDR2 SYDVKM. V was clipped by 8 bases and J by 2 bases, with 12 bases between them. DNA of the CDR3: TGTGCCAGCCGCAAGGCAGGAAACTATGGCTACACCTTC. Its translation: CASRKAGNYGYTF.

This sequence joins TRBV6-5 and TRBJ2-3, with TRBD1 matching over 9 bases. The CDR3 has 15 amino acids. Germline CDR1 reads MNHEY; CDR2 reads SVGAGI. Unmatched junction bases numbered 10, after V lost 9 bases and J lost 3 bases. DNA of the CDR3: TGTGCCAGGGGGTGGGGACAGGGTGTGACAGATACGCAGTATTTT. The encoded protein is CARGWGQGVTDTQYF.